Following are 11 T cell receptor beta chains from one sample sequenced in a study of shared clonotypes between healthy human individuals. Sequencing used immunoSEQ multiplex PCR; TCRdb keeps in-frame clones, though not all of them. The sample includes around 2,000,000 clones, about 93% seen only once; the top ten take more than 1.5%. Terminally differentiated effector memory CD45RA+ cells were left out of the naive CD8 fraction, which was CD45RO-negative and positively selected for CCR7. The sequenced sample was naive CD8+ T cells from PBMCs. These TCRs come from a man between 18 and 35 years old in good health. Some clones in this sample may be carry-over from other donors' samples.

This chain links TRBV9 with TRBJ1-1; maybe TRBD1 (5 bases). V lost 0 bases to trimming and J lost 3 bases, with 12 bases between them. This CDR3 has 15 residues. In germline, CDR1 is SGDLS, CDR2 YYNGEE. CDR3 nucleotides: TGTGCCAGCAGCGTAGTGGCAGGGAAGGACACTGAAGCTTTCTTT. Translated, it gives CASSVVAGKDTEAFF.

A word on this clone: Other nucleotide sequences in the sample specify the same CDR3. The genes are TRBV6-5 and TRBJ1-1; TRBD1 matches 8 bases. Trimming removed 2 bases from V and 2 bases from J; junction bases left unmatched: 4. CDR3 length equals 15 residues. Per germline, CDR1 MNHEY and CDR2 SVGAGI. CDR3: CASSYDTGGNTEAFF. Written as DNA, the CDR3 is TGTGCCAGCAGTTACGATACAGGGGGAAACACTGAAGCTTTCTTT.

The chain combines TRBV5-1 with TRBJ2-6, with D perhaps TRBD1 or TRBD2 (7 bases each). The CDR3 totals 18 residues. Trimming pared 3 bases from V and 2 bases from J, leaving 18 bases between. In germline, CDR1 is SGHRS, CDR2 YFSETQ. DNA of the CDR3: TGCGCCAGCAGCTGGCCAGGGGAGGGGGCAACTGGGGCCAACGTCCTGACTTTC. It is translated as CASSWPGEGATGANVLTF.

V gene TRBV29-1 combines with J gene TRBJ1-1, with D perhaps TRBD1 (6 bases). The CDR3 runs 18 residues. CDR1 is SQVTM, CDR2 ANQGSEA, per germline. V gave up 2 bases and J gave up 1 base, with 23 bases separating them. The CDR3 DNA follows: TGCAGCGTTGAACCTGCCACAGGGAGGAGTGCGGGGAACACTGAAGCTTTCTTT. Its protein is CSVEPATGRSAGNTEAFF.

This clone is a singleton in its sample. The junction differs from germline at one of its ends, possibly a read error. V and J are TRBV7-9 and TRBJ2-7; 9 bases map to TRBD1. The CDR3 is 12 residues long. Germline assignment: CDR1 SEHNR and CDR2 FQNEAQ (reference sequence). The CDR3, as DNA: TGTGCCAGCAGCGGGACAGGGTCATGGGTCCTTTTC. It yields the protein CASSGTGSWVLF.

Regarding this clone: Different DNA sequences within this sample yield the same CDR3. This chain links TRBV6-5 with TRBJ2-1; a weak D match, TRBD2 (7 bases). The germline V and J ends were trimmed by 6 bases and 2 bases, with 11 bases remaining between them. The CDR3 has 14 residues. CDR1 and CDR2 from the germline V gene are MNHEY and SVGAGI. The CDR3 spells CASSLGGPYNEQFF. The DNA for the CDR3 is TGTGCCAGCAGCCTCGGGGGGCCCTACAATGAGCAGTTCTTC.

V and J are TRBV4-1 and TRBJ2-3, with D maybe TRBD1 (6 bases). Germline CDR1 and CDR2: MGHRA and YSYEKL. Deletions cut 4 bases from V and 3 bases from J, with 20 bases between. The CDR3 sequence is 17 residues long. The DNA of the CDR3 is TGCGCCAGCAGCCTGCTATATGGGACATTACGGACAGATACGCAGTATTTT. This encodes CASSLLYGTLRTDTQYF.

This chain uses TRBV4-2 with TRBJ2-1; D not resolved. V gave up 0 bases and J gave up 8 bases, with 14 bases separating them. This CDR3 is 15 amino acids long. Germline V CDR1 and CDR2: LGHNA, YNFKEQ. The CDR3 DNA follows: TGTGCCAGCAGCCAAGAGGGTAGGCCGAAAGATGAGCAGTTCTTC. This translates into CASSQEGRPKDEQFF.

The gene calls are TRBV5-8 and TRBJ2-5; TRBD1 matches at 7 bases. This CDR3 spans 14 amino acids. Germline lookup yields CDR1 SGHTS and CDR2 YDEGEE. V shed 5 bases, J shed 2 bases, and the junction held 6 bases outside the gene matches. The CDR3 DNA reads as TGTGCCAGCAGGTCCGGGACAGTGCAAGAGACCCAGTACTTC. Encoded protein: CASRSGTVQETQYF.

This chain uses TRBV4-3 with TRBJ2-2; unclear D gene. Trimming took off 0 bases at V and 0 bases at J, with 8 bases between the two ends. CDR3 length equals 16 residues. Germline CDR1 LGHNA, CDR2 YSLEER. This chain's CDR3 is CASSQDWLANTGELFF. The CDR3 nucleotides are TGCGCCAGCAGCCAAGATTGGCTGGCGAACACCGGGGAGCTGTTTTTT.

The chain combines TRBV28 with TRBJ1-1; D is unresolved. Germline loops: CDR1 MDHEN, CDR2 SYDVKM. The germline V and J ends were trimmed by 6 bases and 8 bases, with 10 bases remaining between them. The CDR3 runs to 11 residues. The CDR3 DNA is TGTGCCAGCAGCCCCGACTGGGAAGCTTTCTTT. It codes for CASSPDWEAFF. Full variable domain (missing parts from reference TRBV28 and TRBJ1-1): DVKVTQSSRYLVKRTGEKVFLECVQDMDHENMFWYRQDPGLGLRLIYFSYDVKMKEKGDIPEGYSVSREKKERFSLILESASTNQTSMYLCASSPDWEAFFGQGTRLTVV.